The T cell receptor (beta chain) under discussion was sequenced for a study of blood T cell repertoires in COVID-19 (dated by TCRdb to about 2020). Looking at the study overall: Samples from collaborators originated in the United States, Italy and Spain and spanned both the acute and convalescent phases of COVID-19. The prospective study material was composed of cDNA or gDNA derived from T cells, B-cell-depleted T cells, or PBMCs. Subjects who had been exposed to COVID-19, were actively infected with it, or had recovered from it provided the deeply sampled blood TCRbeta repertoires that made up the dataset. The repertoires were made available in a free public database intended to serve as a resource for research on the immune response to SARS-CoV-2. Samples came from the ongoing ImmuneRACE study (first 160 participants) plus 1,254 subjects from 6 global collaborators. Sample metadata almost always included a de-identified subject ID, COVID-19 status, age in years and sex. HLA class I and class II types, where available, came from metadata supplied by the sample provider rather than from assay-based typing. Broader findings and caveats from the paper: Clinical and demographic metadata were provided uncurated, with the amount varying by source and participant.

TCRbeta CDR3 regions were amplified from genomic DNA using the immunoSEQ Assay, a bias-controlled multiplex PCR. The study's own analysis went as follows. The number of nucleated cells in each sample was estimated from the amplification of reference gene primers within the assay. To quantify the absolute abundance of each unique TCRbeta CDR3 rearrangement, sequence reads were collapsed and filtered. For each sample, productive Simpson clonality was calculated by taking the square root of Simpson's diversity index across productive rearrangements. This is the immuneACCESS table as TCRdb keeps it, with only in-frame sequences that have V and J called. A part of the clones is gone; compared with another copy, unresolved V genes explain less than half, and the rest is unexplained. V, J and clone size reflect that table, while D and trimming were determined from the DNA. The table for this sample lists about 50,000 clones; 85% of them were counted only once. The ten largest clones capture 10% of the sample.

Concerning this clone itself: It has no known antigen specificity. No qualities accompany the bases; no much larger clone lies one base away.

Whole blood was collected in K2EDTA tubes by collaborating institutions according to the institutions' own protocols. For TCRbeta analysis, collaborators shipped samples in one of three forms: frozen whole blood, isolated PBMCs, or DNA extracted from either of those sample types. Input material: peripheral blood. The receptor's source is a human donor in a cohort sampled during active COVID-19.

CDR3 sequence: CASSVEANSYNSPLHF. The nucleotide sequence is given as TGTGCCAGCAGCGTAGAAGCTAACTCCTATAATTCACCCCTCCACTTT. This chain is built from TRBV9 and TRBJ1-6; no D gene is confidently identified. Between the V and J ends, shortened by 0 bases and 0 bases respectively, the junction contains 7 bases. Based on the germline V gene, the CDR1 and CDR2 sequences are SGDLS and YYNGEE. The CDR3 has 16 amino acids, counting the end cysteine and phenylalanine. CDR3 DNA only is kept here, 48 bases in frame from base 1.